This TCR beta chain came from a study of radiation and T cells in renal cell carcinoma. This table comes from immunoSEQ multiplex PCR, and its TCRdb copy is limited to in-frame clones, with some not included. This table has more than 95,000 clones, 81% appearing once. In the case of this clone: Its antigen is still unknown.

Overall study results and limits: In blood, top tumor clones expanded by 2 weeks, shrinking by 4.

Time point given: blood 2 weeks post-SBRT. The treatment is: 15 Gy SBRT to primary tumor, nephrectomy 4 weeks later. The CDR3 has 12 residues. V lost 4 bases to trimming and J lost 3 bases, with 5 bases between them. Germline CDR1 and CDR2: SEHNR and FQNEAQ (reference sequence). This sequence joins TRBV7-9 and TRBJ2-3; unclear D gene. The source material was blood, sampled from a patient whose treatment included radiotherapy and nephrectomy. This TCR was sampled from a man in his forties or fifties with renal cell carcinoma. The CDR3 region has the DNA TGTGCCAGCAGCTCACAAACAGATACGCAGTATTTT. Protein product: CASSSQTDTQYF.